This TCR beta chain was observed in a study of blood T cell repertoires in COVID-19 (TCRdb year 2020). Broadly, across the study: Samples from collaborators originated in the United States, Italy and Spain and spanned both the acute and convalescent phases of COVID-19. The prospective study material was composed of cDNA or gDNA derived from T cells, B-cell-depleted T cells, or PBMCs. Subjects who had been exposed to COVID-19, were actively infected with it, or had recovered from it provided the deeply sampled blood TCRbeta repertoires that made up the dataset. The repertoires were made available in a free public database intended to serve as a resource for research on the immune response to SARS-CoV-2. Samples were obtained from the ongoing ImmuneRACE study (first 160 participants) and from roughly 1,300 subjects provided by 6 global collaborators. Nearly every sample came with metadata listing a de-identified subject ID, COVID-19 status, age in years and sex. HLA class I and class II types, where available, came from metadata supplied by the sample provider rather than from assay-based typing. Points the paper makes about the study in general: The amount of clinical and demographic metadata varied by source and participant and was provided uncurated.

The immunoSEQ Assay, a bias-controlled multiplex PCR, was used to amplify TCRbeta CDR3 regions from genomic DNA. Under the source paper's analysis protocol: The number of nucleated cells in each sample was estimated from the amplification of reference gene primers within the assay. To quantify the absolute abundance of each unique TCRbeta CDR3 rearrangement, sequence reads were collapsed and filtered. For each sample, productive Simpson clonality was calculated as the square root of Simpson's diversity index across productive rearrangements. Sourced from immuneACCESS, this table was stored by TCRdb with only in-frame sequences that have V and J called. A share of the clones is absent; for the studies checked, an unresolved V gene accounts for under half, and the remainder has no known explanation. The V and J calls and clone size are taken from that table; D and trimming were inferred from the DNA. A total of about 76,000 clones appear in this sample, 90% of them only once. The top ten constitute around 0.96% of the sample.

A word on this clone: Its antigen is unknown. There are no base qualities to consult, and no much larger clone falls within one base.

The junction shows trimming of 5 bases on V and 1 base on J, and the gene matches do not reach 4 bases of it. The germline V gene encodes CDR1 SNHLY and CDR2 FYNNEI. The CDR3 spans 15 residues, from the cysteine through the phenylalanine. Of all the DNA, just the CDR3 is kept, 45 bases in frame from base 1. The collaborating institutions used their own protocols to collect whole blood in K2EDTA tubes. Collaborator samples were shipped for TCRbeta analysis as frozen whole blood, isolated PBMCs, or DNA extracted from either sample type. The V and J genes are TRBV2 and TRBJ2-3, with 9 bases aligning to TRBD1. The sequenced sample was peripheral blood. The source of this sequence is a woman between 45 and 60 years old in a cohort sampled during active COVID-19. In nucleotide form, the sequence is TGTGCCAGCAGTACAGGGGGCGCGGGCACAGATACGCAGTATTTT. Translated, this gives CASSTGGAGTDTQYF.